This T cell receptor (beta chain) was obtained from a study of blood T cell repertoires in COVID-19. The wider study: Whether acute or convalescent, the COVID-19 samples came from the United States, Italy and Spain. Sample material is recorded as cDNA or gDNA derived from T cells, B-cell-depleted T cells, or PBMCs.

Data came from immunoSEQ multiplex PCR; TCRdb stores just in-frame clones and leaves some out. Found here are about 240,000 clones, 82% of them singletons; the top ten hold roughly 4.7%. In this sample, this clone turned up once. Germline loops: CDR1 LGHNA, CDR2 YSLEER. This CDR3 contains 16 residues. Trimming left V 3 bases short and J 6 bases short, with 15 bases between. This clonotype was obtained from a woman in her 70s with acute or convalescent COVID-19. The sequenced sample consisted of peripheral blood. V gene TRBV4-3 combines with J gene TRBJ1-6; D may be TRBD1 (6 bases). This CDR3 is CASSHFPGTFNSPLHF. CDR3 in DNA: TGCGCCAGCAGCCACTTTCCGGGGACATTTAATTCACCCCTCCACTTT.